This record looks at one T cell receptor beta chain sequence and its context. Germline CDR1 and CDR2: SNHLY and FYNNEI. The CDR3 is made up of 15 amino acids. Between the trimmed V and J ends, which lost 4 bases and 3 bases, there was a span of 12 bases. The data were produced by immunoSEQ multiplex PCR, yet TCRdb's version contains in-frame clones alone and is incomplete. The table records roughly 450,000 clones, more than 65% of them present only once. The data belong to a study of shared clonotypes between healthy human individuals. The chain employs TRBV2 and TRBJ2-2; perhaps TRBD1 as D (6 bases). The source is a woman between 40 and 50 years old in good health. Some clones in this sample may be carry-over from other donors' samples. The source material was PBMCs. This chain's CDR3 is CASSVRQGHTGELFF. CDR3 bases: TGTGCCAGCAGTGTGCGCCAGGGGCACACCGGGGAGCTGTTTTTT.